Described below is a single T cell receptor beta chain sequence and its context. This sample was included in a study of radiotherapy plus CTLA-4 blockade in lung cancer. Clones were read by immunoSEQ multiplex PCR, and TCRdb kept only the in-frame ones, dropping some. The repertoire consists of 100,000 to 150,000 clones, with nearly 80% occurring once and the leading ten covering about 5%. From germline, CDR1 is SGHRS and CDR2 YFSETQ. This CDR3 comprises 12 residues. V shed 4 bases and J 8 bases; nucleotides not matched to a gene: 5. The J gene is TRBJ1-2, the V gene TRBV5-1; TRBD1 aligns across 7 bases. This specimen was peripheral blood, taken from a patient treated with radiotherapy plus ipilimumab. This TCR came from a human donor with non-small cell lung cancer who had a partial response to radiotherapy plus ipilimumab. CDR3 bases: TGCGCCAGCAGCGTTACAGGGGCGGGCTACACCTTC. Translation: CASSVTGAGYTF.